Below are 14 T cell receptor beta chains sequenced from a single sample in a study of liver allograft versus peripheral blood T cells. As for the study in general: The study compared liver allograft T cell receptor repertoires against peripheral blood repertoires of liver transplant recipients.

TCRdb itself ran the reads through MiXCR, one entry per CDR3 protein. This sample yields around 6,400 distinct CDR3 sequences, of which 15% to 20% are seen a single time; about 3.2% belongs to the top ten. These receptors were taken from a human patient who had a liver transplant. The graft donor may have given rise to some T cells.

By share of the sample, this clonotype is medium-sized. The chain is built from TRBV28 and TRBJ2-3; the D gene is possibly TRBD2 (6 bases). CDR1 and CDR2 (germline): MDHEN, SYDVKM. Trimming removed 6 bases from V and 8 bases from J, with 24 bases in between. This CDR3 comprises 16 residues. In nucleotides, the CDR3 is TGTGCCAGCAGCCAGGGTCGTAGCGGACTCGTTGGTACGCAGTATTTT. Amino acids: CASSQGRSGLVGTQYF.

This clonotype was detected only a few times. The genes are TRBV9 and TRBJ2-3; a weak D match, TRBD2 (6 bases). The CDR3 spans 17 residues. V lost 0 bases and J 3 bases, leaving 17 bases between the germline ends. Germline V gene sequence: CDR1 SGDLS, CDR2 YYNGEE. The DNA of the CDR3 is TGTGCCAGCAGCGTAGTCCCTCTGGCGGGAAGGACAGATACGCAGTATTTT. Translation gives CASSVVPLAGRTDTQYF. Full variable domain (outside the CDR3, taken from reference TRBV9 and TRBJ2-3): DSGVTQTPKHLITATGQRVTLRCSPRSGDLSVYWYQQSLDQGLQFLIQYYNGEERAKGNILERFSAQQFPDLHSELNLSSLELGDSALYFCASSVVPLAGRTDTQYFGPGTRLTVL.

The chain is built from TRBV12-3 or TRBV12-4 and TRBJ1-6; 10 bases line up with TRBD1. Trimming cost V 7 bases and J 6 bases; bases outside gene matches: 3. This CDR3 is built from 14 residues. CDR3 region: CASTWDRGNSPLHF. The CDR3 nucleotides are TGTGCCAGCACCTGGGACAGGGGTAATTCACCCCTCCACTTT.

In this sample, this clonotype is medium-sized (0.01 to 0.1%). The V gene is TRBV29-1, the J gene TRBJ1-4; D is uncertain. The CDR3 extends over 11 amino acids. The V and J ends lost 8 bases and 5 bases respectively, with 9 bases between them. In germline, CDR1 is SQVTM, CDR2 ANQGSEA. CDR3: CSSADNEKLFF. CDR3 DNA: TGCAGCAGCGCGGACAATGAAAAACTGTTTTTT. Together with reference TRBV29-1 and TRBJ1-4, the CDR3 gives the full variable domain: SAVISQKPSRDICQRGTSLTIQCQVDSQVTMMFWYRQQPGQSLTLIATANQGSEATYESGFVIDKFPISRPNLTFSTLTVSNMSPEDSSIYLCSSADNEKLFFGSGTQLSVL.

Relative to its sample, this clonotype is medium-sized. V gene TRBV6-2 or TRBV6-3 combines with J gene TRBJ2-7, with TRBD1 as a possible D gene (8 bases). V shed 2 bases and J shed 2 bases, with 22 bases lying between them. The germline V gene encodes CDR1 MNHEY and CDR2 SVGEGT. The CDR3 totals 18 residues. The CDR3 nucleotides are TGTGCCAGCAGTTACCAGACAGGGGAGGGACTATCCGCCTACGAGCAGTACTTC. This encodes CASSYQTGEGLSAYEQYF.

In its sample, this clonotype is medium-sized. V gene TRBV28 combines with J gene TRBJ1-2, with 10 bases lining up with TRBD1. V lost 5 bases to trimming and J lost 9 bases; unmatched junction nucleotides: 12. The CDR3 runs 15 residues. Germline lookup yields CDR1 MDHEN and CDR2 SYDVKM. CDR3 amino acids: CASSRPGTGDDRYTF. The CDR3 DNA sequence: TGTGCCAGCAGTCGCCCCGGGACAGGGGACGATCGCTACACCTTC.

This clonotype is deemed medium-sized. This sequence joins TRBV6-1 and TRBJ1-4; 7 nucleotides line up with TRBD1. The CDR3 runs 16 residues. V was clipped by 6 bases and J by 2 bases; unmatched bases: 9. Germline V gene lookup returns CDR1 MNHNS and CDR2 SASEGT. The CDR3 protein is CASSRQGSATNEKLFF. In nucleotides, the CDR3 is TGTGCCAGCAGCCGACAGGGAAGTGCTACTAATGAAAAACTGTTTTTT.

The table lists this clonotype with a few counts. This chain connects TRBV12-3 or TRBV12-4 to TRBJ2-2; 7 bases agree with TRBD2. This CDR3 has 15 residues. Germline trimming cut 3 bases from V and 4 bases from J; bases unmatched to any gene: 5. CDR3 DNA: TGTGCCAGCAGTTTTTCGGGGGGAGGCACCGGGGAGCTGTTTTTT. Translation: CASSFSGGGTGELFF.

Here the CDR3 DNA reads TGTGCCAGTATCGGGACCGCGACGTCGGACGTTAAGTACTTC. Its translation is CASIGTATSDVKYF. This chain joins TRBV19 and TRBJ2-4; D tentatively fits TRBD1 or TRBD2 (5 bases each). The CDR3 covers 14 residues. CDR1 LNHDA and CDR2 SQIVND come from the germline V gene (reference sequence). Trimming took off 7 bases at V and 14 bases at J, with 24 bases between the two ends.

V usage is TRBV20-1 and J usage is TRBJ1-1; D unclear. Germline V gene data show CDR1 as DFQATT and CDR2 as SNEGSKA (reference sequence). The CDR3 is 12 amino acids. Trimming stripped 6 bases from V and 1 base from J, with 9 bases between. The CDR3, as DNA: TGCAGTGCGCTTGACACGAACACTGAAGCTTTCTTT. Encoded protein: CSALDTNTEAFF.

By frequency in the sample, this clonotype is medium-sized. The CDR3 protein is CASSEGPGQGGYGYTF. The DNA for the CDR3 is TGTGCCAGCAGTGAAGGCCCGGGACAGGGGGGCTATGGCTACACCTTC. The chain joins TRBV6-1 to TRBJ1-2, with TRBD1 matching over 11 bases. Germline loops: CDR1 MNHNS, CDR2 SASEGT. The length of the CDR3 is 16 residues. The J segment lost 4 bases and the V segment lost 1 base, leaving 5 bases of the junction unmatched.

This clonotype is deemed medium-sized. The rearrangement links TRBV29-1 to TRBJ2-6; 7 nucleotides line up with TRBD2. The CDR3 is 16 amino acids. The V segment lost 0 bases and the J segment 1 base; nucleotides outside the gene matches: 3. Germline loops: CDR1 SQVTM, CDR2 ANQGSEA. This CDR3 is CSVEDHGGSGANVLTF. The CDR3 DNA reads TGCAGCGTTGAAGATCACGGGGGGTCTGGGGCCAACGTCCTGACTTTC. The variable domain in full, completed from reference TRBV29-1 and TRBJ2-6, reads SAVISQKPSRDICQRGTSLTIQCQVDSQVTMMFWYRQQPGQSLTLIATANQGSEATYESGFVIDKFPISRPNLTFSTLTVSNMSPEDSSIYLCSVEDHGGSGANVLTFGAGSRLTVL.

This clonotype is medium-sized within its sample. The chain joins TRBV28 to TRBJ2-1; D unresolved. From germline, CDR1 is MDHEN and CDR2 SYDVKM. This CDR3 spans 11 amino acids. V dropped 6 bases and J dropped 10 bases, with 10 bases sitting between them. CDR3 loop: CASSTQWEQFF. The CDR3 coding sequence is TGTGCCAGCAGCACTCAGTGGGAGCAGTTCTTC.

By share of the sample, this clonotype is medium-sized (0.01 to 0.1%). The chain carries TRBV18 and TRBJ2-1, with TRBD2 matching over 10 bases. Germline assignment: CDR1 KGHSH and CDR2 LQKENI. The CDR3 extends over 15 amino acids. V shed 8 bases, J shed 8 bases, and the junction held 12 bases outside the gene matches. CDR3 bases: TGTGCCAGCCGCGTTGACACTAGCGGGAATTATGAGCAGTTCTTC. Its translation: CASRVDTSGNYEQFF.